The 30 T cell receptor beta chains below were found in one sample sequenced in a study of human T cells and chemical hapten exposure. Via MiXCR, TCRdb re-called the RACE reads, giving one row per CDR3 protein. The data contain 85,000 to 95,000 distinct CDR3 sequences, 9.5% to 11% of them seen just once; the ten biggest clones take up roughly 2%. Regarding time point: patch test 2, 6 weeks after DPC sensitization. Treatment noted: therapeutic diphenylcyclopropenone sensitization with weekly scalp DPC. The source material was whole blood, sampled in connection with sensitization to the hapten diphenylcyclopropenone (DPC). The receptors stem from a man in his forties with alopecia areata. Some clones in this sample may be carry-over from other donors' samples.

This clonotype has just a few counts. The chain combines TRBV6-6 with TRBJ2-5, with 10 bases lining up with TRBD2. Losses at the gene ends were 9 bases for V and 2 bases for J; bases not matched to a gene: 6. The germline V gene has CDR1 MNHNY and CDR2 SVGAGI (reference sequence). This CDR3 is 14 amino acids long. The CDR3 nucleotides are TGTGCCAGAACCGGGACTAGCGAGCAAGAGACCCAGTACTTC. It yields the protein CARTGTSEQETQYF.

This chain links TRBV20-1 with TRBJ2-3; 7 positions agree with TRBD2. This CDR3 has 16 amino acids. Unmatched junction bases numbered 12, after V lost 2 bases and J lost 4 bases. The germline V gene has CDR1 DFQATT and CDR2 SNEGSKA (reference sequence). As DNA, the CDR3 is TGCAGTGCTAGACCCCTGCAAGCGGGAAGTGCAGATACGCAGTATTTT. It is translated as CSARPLQAGSADTQYF.

This clonotype showed up just a few times. The chain carries TRBV7-8 and TRBJ2-7; 10 positions match TRBD2. J was trimmed by 0 bases and V by 5 bases; bases with no gene match: 4. The CDR3 loop spans 15 amino acids. Germline CDR1 SGHVS, CDR2 FQNEAQ. The CDR3 nucleotides read TGTGCCAGCAGCCGAGGACTAGCGGACTCCTACGAGCAGTACTTC. Its protein product is CASSRGLADSYEQYF. The entire variable domain, with the rest obtained from reference TRBV7-8 and TRBJ2-7, is as follows: GAGVSQSPRYKVAKRGQDVALRCDPISGHVSLFWYQQALGQGPEFLTYFQNEAQLDKSGLPSDRFFAERPEGSVSTLKIQRTQQEDSAVYLCASSRGLADSYEQYFGPGTRLTVT.

This clonotype has more than one count but fewer than ten. J is TRBJ2-1 and V is TRBV12-5; TRBD2 aligns across 11 bases. The germline V gene encodes CDR1 LGHNT and CDR2 FRNRAP. The CDR3 is 16 amino acids. V lost 4 bases to trimming and J lost 6 bases; unmatched junction nucleotides: 8. The CDR3: CASGSPLSGRANEQFF. The CDR3, as DNA: TGTGCTAGTGGTTCCCCCCTTAGCGGGAGGGCCAATGAGCAGTTCTTC.

The chain employs TRBV20-1 and TRBJ1-2; TRBD1 is a possible D gene (5 bases). CDR3 length: 13 amino acids. Germline CDR1 is DFQATT and CDR2 is SNEGSKA (reference sequence). Trimming removed 1 base at V and 8 bases at J, with 14 bases between. CDR3 sequence reads: CSARVAGSRGYTF. The CDR3 nucleotides are TGCAGTGCTAGAGTAGCAGGGTCGAGAGGCTACACCTTC.

This clonotype was recorded at least ten times. This chain joins TRBV6-2 or TRBV6-3 and TRBJ1-2; TRBD1 agrees at 8 bases. With 0 bases clipped from V and 4 bases from J, the junction kept 10 bases outside the gene matches. The CDR3 totals 17 residues. Germline V gene data show CDR1 as MNHEY and CDR2 as SVGEGT. CDR3 DNA: TGTGCCAGCAGTTACTCGAAATCTAAGGGGACAGGCTATGGCTACACCTTC. Protein product: CASSYSKSKGTGYGYTF.

This clonotype was detected only a few times. A read error may account for a junction end that differs from germline. The chain employs TRBV4-3 and TRBJ2-7; no clear D. The germline V gene has CDR1 LGHNA and CDR2 YSLEER. There are 16 residues in the CDR3. Here the CDR3 reads CASSPQLQASSYEQYF. The CDR3 DNA reads as TGTGCCAGCAGCCCACAATTGCAGGCTTCCTCCTACGAGCAGTACTTC.

The chain is built from TRBV19 and TRBJ2-1, with D possibly TRBD2 on 5 matching bases. This CDR3 has 15 amino acids. The V and J ends lost 5 bases and 8 bases respectively, with 19 bases between them. Germline V gives CDR1 LNHDA, CDR2 SQIVND (reference sequence). CDR3 nucleotide sequence: TGTGCCAGTAGTGTGGCATGGGCTACGAGGGATGAGCAGTTCTTC. Translation: CASSVAWATRDEQFF.

The V gene is TRBV6-2 or TRBV6-3, the J gene TRBJ2-7; 8 bases line up with TRBD2. Germline loops: CDR1 MNHEY, CDR2 SVGEGT. J lost 3 bases, V lost 5 bases, and 6 bases had no gene match. The CDR3 runs 14 residues. Here the CDR3 reads CASSKREKDYEQYV. In DNA, the CDR3 is TGTGCCAGCAGTAAGCGGGAGAAGGACTACGAGCAGTACGTC.

The rearrangement links TRBV30 to TRBJ2-2, with no clear D. This CDR3 is 14 amino acids long. The germline V gene encodes CDR1 GTSNPN and CDR2 SVGIG (reference sequence). The V end was cut by 0 bases, the J end by 5 bases, with 10 bases between. In nucleotides, the CDR3 is TGTGCCTGGAGTGTACGAGATAAAACCGGGGAGCTGTTTTTT. This translates into CAWSVRDKTGELFF. Full variable domain (rest looked up from reference TRBV30 and TRBJ2-2): SQTIHQWPATLVQPVGSPLSLECTVEGTSNPNLYWYRQAAGRGLQLLFYSVGIGQISSEVPQNLSASRPQDRQFILSSKKLLLSDSGFYLCAWSVRDKTGELFFGEGSRLTVL.

This clonotype was recorded a few times. The chain employs TRBV9 and TRBJ1-2; D ambiguous. The CDR3 totals 14 residues. Trimming cost V 0 bases and J 4 bases, with 10 bases left between them. CDR1 is SGDLS and CDR2 is YYNGEE in the germline V gene. The CDR3 is CASSVVAGGYGYTF. For the CDR3, the DNA is TGTGCCAGCAGCGTAGTTGCGGGCGGCTATGGCTACACCTTC. The full variable domain, with the rest looked up from reference TRBV9 and TRBJ1-2, is DSGVTQTPKHLITATGQRVTLRCSPRSGDLSVYWYQQSLDQGLQFLIQYYNGEERAKGNILERFSAQQFPDLHSELNLSSLELGDSALYFCASSVVAGGYGYTFGSGTRLTVV.

This chain uses TRBV5-1 with TRBJ1-4; the D gene is possibly TRBD1 (5 bases). Germline CDR1 and CDR2: SGHRS and YFSETQ. The CDR3 extends over 13 amino acids. V was clipped by 7 bases and J by 7 bases, with 14 bases between them. The CDR3 loop is CASGETVGEKLFF. The CDR3 bases are TGCGCCAGCGGGGAGACAGTGGGTGAAAAACTGTTTTTT.

This clonotype was found many times. The chain links TRBV12-2 to TRBJ1-5; TRBD1, the table's D call, was not compared with the DNA. TRBV12-2 is shown as a pseudogene. The CDR3 length is 15 residues. The CDR3 reads CASRFEYRDNQPQHF. In DNA form, the CDR3 reads TGTGCAAGTCGCTTCGAGTACAGGGACAATCAGCCCCAGCATTTT.

The rearrangement joins TRBV7-8 to TRBJ2-7, with D unresolved. Per the germline V gene, CDR1 is SGHVS and CDR2 is FQNEAQ. This CDR3 is 14 amino acids long. Trimming stripped 4 bases from V and 1 base from J, with 11 bases between. The CDR3 is CASSSDLRSYEQYV. CDR3 sequence (DNA): TGTGCCAGCAGCTCGGACCTAAGATCCTACGAGCAGTACGTC.

A note on this clonotype: A much larger clone sits a single nucleotide away, making a read error possible. The genes are TRBV27 and TRBJ1-1; 10 bases fit TRBD1. After removal of 5 bases from V and 7 bases from J, the junction contained 7 bases not matched to a gene. The CDR3 runs 14 residues. Germline values: CDR1 MNHEY, CDR2 SMNVEV (reference sequence). This CDR3 reads CASSGTTGGDEAFF. The CDR3 nucleotides read TGTGCCAGCAGTGGAACGACAGGGGGCGATGAAGCTTTCTTT.

This clonotype was detected ten times or more. The CDR3 region has the DNA TGTGCCAGCAGTTTTCGGACAGGGGGCACTGAAGCTTTCTTT. Protein sequence: CASSFRTGGTEAFF. The chain combines TRBV12-3 or TRBV12-4 with TRBJ1-1, with 10 bases that match TRBD1. This CDR3 region has 14 residues. V shed 3 bases and J 4 bases; nucleotides not matched to a gene: 2.

This clonotype came up a few times. This chain links TRBV7-9 with TRBJ2-7; 10 nucleotides align to TRBD1. The CDR3 runs 15 residues. V lost 3 bases and J lost 7; bases outside the gene matches: 9. The V gene's germline CDR1 is SEHNR and CDR2 FQNEAQ (reference sequence). In DNA form, the CDR3 reads TGTGCCAGCAGCTTGAAGGGACAGGGGTCTGAGGAGCAGTACTTC. Translation gives CASSLKGQGSEEQYF.

This clonotype was seen many times. This chain joins TRBV18 and TRBJ2-3; tentative D call: TRBD2 (6 bases). This CDR3 has 15 amino acids. The V gene lost 5 bases and the J gene lost 2 bases, with 14 bases spanning the gap. Germline loops: CDR1 KGHSH, CDR2 LQKENI. CDR3 protein: CASSSEGLSTDTQYF. In DNA, the CDR3 is TGTGCCAGCTCATCAGAGGGACTCTCCACAGATACGCAGTATTTT.

This clonotype was detected many times. The rearrangement links TRBV6-1 to TRBJ1-2; TRBD1 matches at 8 bases. This CDR3 comprises 16 residues. Germline loops: CDR1 MNHNS, CDR2 SASEGT. Trimming removed 0 bases from V and 4 bases from J; junction bases left unmatched: 7. The CDR3 region has the DNA TGTGCCAGCAGTGAAGCGGGGACAGGATGGGGCTATGGCTACACCTTC. Protein product: CASSEAGTGWGYGYTF.

The table lists this clonotype with many counts. This chain joins TRBV11-3 and TRBJ2-5; D not certain. The CDR3 loop spans 13 amino acids. Trimming pared 5 bases from V and 4 bases from J, leaving 11 bases between. The germline CDR1 and CDR2 sequences are SGHNT and YENEEA. The CDR3 sequence: CASSLGPPETQYF. CDR3 bases: TGTGCCAGCAGCCTCGGGCCCCCAGAGACCCAGTACTTC.

The chain employs TRBV2 and TRBJ2-2, with D possibly called TRBD1 or TRBD2 (5 bases each). V lost 6 bases and J lost 2, with 16 bases in between. The CDR3 is 16 residues long. Germline CDR1 and CDR2: SNHLY and FYNNEI. In DNA form, the CDR3 reads TGTGCCAGCAGCTGGGGACGGATTCTCAACACCGGGGAGCTGTTTTTT. It yields the protein CASSWGRILNTGELFF.

In this sample, this clonotype turned up a few times. This rearrangement joins TRBV28 to TRBJ2-1; 8 bases agree with TRBD1. CDR3 length: 16 residues. The germline CDR1 and CDR2 sequences are MDHEN and SYDVKM. Trimming cost V 1 base and J 3 bases; bases outside gene matches: 5. CDR3 loop: CASSLFGTGYYNEQFF. CDR3 sequence (DNA): TGTGCCAGCAGTTTATTCGGGACAGGTTACTACAATGAGCAGTTCTTC.

As regards this clonotype: A read error may produce the germline difference seen at one junction end. This rearrangement joins TRBV6-5 to TRBJ2-1; tentative D call: TRBD2 (6 bases). The CDR3 covers 15 residues. From germline, CDR1 is MNHEY and CDR2 SVGAGI. The CDR3 coding sequence is TGTGCCAGCAGTTACTATGGGGGGTCCTACAGTGAGCAGTTCTTC. This sequence encodes CASSYYGGSYSEQFF.

This clonotype was seen at least ten times. The CDR3 sequence: CASSLDGASTDTQYF. The CDR3 DNA is TGCGCCAGCAGCTTGGATGGCGCCAGCACAGATACGCAGTATTTT. V usage is TRBV5-1 and J usage is TRBJ2-3, with no clear D. CDR3 length: 15 amino acids. CDR1 and CDR2 (germline): SGHRS, YFSETQ. Deletions cut 0 bases from V and 0 bases from J, with 8 bases between.

This clonotype showed up just a few times. The chain links TRBV28 to TRBJ1-1, with D maybe TRBD1 (5 bases). The CDR3 runs 14 residues. CDR1 and CDR2 from the germline V gene are MDHEN and SYDVKM. Trimming took 8 bases from V and 0 from J, leaving 13 bases between them. The CDR3 DNA is TGTGCCAGCGGAGGAGGGGCCCTGAACACTGAAGCTTTCTTT. This gives the protein CASGGGALNTEAFF. Full variable domain (rest looked up from reference TRBV28 and TRBJ1-1): DVKVTQSSRYLVKRTGEKVFLECVQDMDHENMFWYRQDPGLGLRLIYFSYDVKMKEKGDIPEGYSVSREKKERFSLILESASTNQTSMYLCASGGGALNTEAFFGQGTRLTVV.

This clonotype was seen only a few times. CDR3 sequence (DNA): TGCAGTGCTAGAGTGGGATCGGGGATAGAAGAGACCCAGTACTTC. It specifies CSARVGSGIEETQYF. The chain links TRBV20-1 to TRBJ2-5, with D possibly matching TRBD2 (5 bases). CDR1 and CDR2 (germline): DFQATT, SNEGSKA (reference sequence). Trimming left V 1 base short and J 3 bases short, with 15 bases between. This CDR3 contains 15 residues.

Ten or more counts support this clonotype. The rearrangement uses TRBV5-6 and TRBJ1-5, with 12 bases matching TRBD1. V shed 2 bases, J shed 6 bases, and the junction held 6 bases outside the gene matches. CDR3 length equals 16 residues. Germline loops: CDR1 SGHDT, CDR2 YYEEEE. CDR3 in amino acids: CASSLTGQGASQPQHF. DNA of the CDR3: TGTGCCAGCAGCTTAACGGGACAGGGGGCAAGTCAGCCCCAGCATTTT.

This clonotype was seen ten or more times. The chain combines TRBV11-2 with TRBJ1-2, with 7 bases aligning to TRBD1. Germline assignment: CDR1 SGHAT and CDR2 FQNNGV. There are 15 residues in the CDR3. V lost 4 bases, J lost 2 bases, and 7 bases stayed unmatched. CDR3 loop: CASSSPGQQNYGYTF. CDR3 bases: TGTGCCAGCAGCTCACCGGGACAGCAGAACTATGGCTACACCTTC.

This chain uses TRBV9 with TRBJ2-1, with 7 bases aligning to TRBD2. The CDR3 totals 17 residues. Per the germline V gene, CDR1 is SGDLS and CDR2 is YYNGEE. Trimming at V came to 1 base and at J to 4 bases, leaving 11 bases not matched to a gene. CDR3 coding DNA: TGTGCCAGCAGCGTATCCCCCCTCGAGCGGGGTTACAATGAGCAGTTCTTC. This codes for CASSVSPLERGYNEQFF.

J is TRBJ2-7 and V is TRBV9, with 10 bases fitting TRBD1. J gave up 5 bases and V 4 bases, and 12 bases lay outside the gene matches. The CDR3 runs 16 residues. The germline CDR1 and CDR2 sequences are SGDLS and YYNGEE. CDR3 sequence: CASSSPGQGIGHEQYF. Written as DNA, the CDR3 is TGTGCCAGCAGCTCACCGGGACAGGGGATAGGCCACGAGCAGTACTTC.